What follows describes a single T cell receptor (beta chain). This specimen comes from a study of T-cell memory formation after mild COVID-19. The V gene end was trimmed by 3 bases and the J gene end by 4 bases; junction bases not matched to a gene: 5. The CDR3 consists of 16 residues. Germline V gene data show CDR1 as SGHTA and CDR2 as FQGNSA. TCRdb fed the 5' RACE reads into MiXCR, producing one record per CDR3 protein. Here the sample spans approximately 50,000 distinct CDR3 sequences, 10% to 15% being singletons. The sequencing sample was made of PBMCs or a T cell subset sorted from them (not recorded which). The clonotype was recovered from a man between 18 and 29 years old who had mild COVID-19 (a few samples of this study predate the infection). Cell type and time point are not known. This rearrangement joins TRBV7-2 to TRBJ2-5; 13 bases match TRBD2. The CDR3 coding sequence is TGTGCCAGCAGCTTTACTAGCGGGGGGGTTCCAGAGACCCAGTACTTC. This encodes CASSFTSGGVPETQYF.